The clone carrying this T cell receptor beta chain was seen only a few times. The antigen remains undetermined. The CDR3 sequence is 16 residues long. V was trimmed by 3 bases and J by 5 bases, leaving 20 bases between them. Germline values: CDR1 MNHEY, CDR2 SMNVEV (reference sequence). This specimen belongs to a study of identical twins. Template switching created a universal primer site, and the cDNA included unique molecular identifiers. TCRdb passed the 5' RACE reads through MiXCR, listing each CDR3 protein once. The sample carries 250,000 to 300,000 distinct CDR3 sequences, 7.5% to 9.5% recorded once. Study outcomes and limitations: Weaker excess twin sharing was observed in beta out-of-frame sequences.

These data were also filed under a second study, of yellow fever vaccine responses in identical twins.

The chain combines TRBV27 with TRBJ2-7; perhaps TRBD2 as D (6 bases). The source is a young woman in good health. The sequenced sample was CD8+ T cells sorted from blood. Here the CDR3 reads CASSFREGLSGDEQYF. For the CDR3, the DNA is TGTGCCAGCAGTTTTAGAGAGGGGTTATCGGGGGACGAGCAGTACTTC.